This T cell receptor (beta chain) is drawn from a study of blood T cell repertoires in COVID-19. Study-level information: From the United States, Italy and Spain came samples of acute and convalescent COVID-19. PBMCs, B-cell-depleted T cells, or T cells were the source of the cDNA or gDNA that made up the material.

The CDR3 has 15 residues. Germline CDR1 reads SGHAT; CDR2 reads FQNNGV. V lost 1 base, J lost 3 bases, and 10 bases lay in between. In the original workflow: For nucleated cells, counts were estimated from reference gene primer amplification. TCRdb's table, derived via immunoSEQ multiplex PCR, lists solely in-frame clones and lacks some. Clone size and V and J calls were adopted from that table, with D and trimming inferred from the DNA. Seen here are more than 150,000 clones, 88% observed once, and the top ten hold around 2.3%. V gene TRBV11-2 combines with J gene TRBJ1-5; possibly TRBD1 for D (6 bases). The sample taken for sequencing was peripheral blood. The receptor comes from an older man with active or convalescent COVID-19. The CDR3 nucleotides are TGTGCCAGCAGCTTAGGAGACAGGAACAATCAGCCCCAGCATTTT. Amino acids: CASSLGDRNNQPQHF.